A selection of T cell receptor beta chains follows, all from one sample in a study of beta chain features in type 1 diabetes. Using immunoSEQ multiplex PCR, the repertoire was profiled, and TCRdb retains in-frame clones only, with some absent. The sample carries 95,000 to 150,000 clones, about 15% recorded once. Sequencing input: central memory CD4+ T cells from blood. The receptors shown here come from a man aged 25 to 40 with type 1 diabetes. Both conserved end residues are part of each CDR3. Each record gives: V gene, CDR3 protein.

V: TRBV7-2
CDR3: CASSFGTSGVAHTQYF

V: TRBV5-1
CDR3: CASSQGAGNNEQFF

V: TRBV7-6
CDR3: CASSLAGVNEQFF

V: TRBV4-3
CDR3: CASSQAGALSSPLHF

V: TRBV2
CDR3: CATPGVGRTDTQYF

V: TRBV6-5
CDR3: CASTSGQGDQPQHF

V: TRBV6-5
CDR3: CASSFGGSGANVLTF

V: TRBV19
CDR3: CASSLRTGETQYF

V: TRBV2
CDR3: CASSEERTGRETQYF

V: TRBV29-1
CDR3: CSARTGGEKLFF

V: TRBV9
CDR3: CASSGKGRGDTQYF

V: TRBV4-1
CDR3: CASSTGQTSPQETQYF

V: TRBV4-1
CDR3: CASSQEGQSQPQHF

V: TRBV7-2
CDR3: CASSILGGVEQFF

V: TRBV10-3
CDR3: CAISGTSVNEQFF

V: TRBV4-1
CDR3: CASSQNGGRADTQYF

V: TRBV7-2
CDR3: CASSLGGVQTQYF

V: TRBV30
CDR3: CAWSGASGFTDTQYF

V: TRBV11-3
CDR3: CASSLDYAGELFF

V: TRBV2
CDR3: CASSDGGGETQYF

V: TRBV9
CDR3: CASSLAGYLPTDTQYF

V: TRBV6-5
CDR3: CASSYGRDRGNQPQHF

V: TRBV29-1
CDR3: CSVDEGSTGELFF

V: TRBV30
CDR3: CAWDRGTNYGYTF